These T cell receptor beta chains were read from a single sample in a study of blood T cell repertoires in COVID-19. Assay used: immunoSEQ multiplex PCR; TCRdb lists only in-frame clones, some missing. The sample has some 100,000 clones, over 75% seen once. Material for sequencing was peripheral blood. The receptors were gathered from a human donor in a cohort sampled during active COVID-19. Both conserved end residues are part of each CDR3. Each record gives: CDR3 length, D gene, J gene, V gene, clone size, CDR3 protein, CDR3 DNA. D genes are given only for firm matches. Expanded clones get a size class; other rows say once, few or many, or leave the size out.

15,TRBD1,TRBJ2-1,TRBV30,-,CASQPVGGPTEEQFF,TGTGCCTCCCAGCCAGTAGGGGGCCCTACAGAGGAGCAGTTCTTC
15,TRBD1,TRBJ2-5,TRBV5-4,few,CASSYRGQGVKTQYF,TGTGCCAGCAGCTACCGGGGACAGGGGGTAAAGACCCAGTACTTC
13,-,TRBJ2-3,TRBV19,-,CASREQWTDTQYF,TGTGCCAGTAGGGAACAGTGGACAGATACGCAGTATTTT
14,-,TRBJ2-3,TRBV5-1,-,CASSLGAGTDTQYF,TGCGCCAGCAGCTTGGGAGCGGGCACAGATACGCAGTATTTT
13,-,TRBJ2-7,TRBV5-4,-,CASSPGLIYEQYF,TGTGCCAGCAGCCCGGGACTGATCTACGAGCAGTACTTC
13,-,TRBJ1-2,TRBV10-3,-,CAIRGVTGNGYTF,TGTGCCATCAGGGGGGTAACAGGGAATGGCTACACCTTC
15,-,TRBJ2-7,TRBV3-1/TRBV3-2,once,CASSPPGIRFYEQYF,TGTGCCAGCAGCCCTCCGGGAATTAGGTTCTACGAGCAGTACTTC
13,-,TRBJ2-3,TRBV7-9,-,CASSLLAVDTQYF,TGTGCCAGCAGCTTACTGGCGGTAGATACGCAGTATTTT
16,-,TRBJ1-3,TRBV4-1,-,CASSQVGRGTGNTIYF,TGCGCCAGCAGCCAAGTCGGCAGGGGAACTGGAAACACCATATATTTT
13,TRBD1,TRBJ1-1,TRBV9,-,CASSPGDRSEAFF,TGTGCCAGCAGCCCGGGGGACAGGTCTGAAGCTTTCTTT
14,TRBD1,TRBJ2-5,TRBV5-6,-,CASSYYRGGETQYF,TGTGCCAGCAGCTACTACAGGGGCGGGGAGACCCAGTACTTC
12,-,TRBJ2-7,TRBV2,-,CASSDSVREQYF,TGTGCCAGCAGTGATTCGGTCCGCGAGCAGTACTTC
15,-,TRBJ1-6,TRBV6-5,-,CASSFSHSYNSPLHF,TGTGCCAGCAGTTTTTCACACTCCTATAATTCACCCCTCCACTTT
14,-,TRBJ1-3,TRBV7-8,-,CASSLNRAGNTIYF,TGTGCCAGCAGCTTAAACAGGGCTGGAAACACCATATATTTT
15,TRBD1,TRBJ2-2,TRBV6-5,once,CASSPGQGNTGELFF,TGTGCCAGCAGTCCGGGACAGGGGAACACCGGGGAGCTGTTTTTT
15,TRBD1,TRBJ1-3,TRBV7-9,-,CASSLRQGYGNTIYF,TGTGCCAGCAGCTTAAGACAGGGATACGGAAACACCATATATTTT
14,-,TRBJ1-2,TRBV28,-,CASTLGGGAYGYTF,TGTGCCAGCACCCTTGGCGGGGGAGCCTATGGCTACACCTTC
14,-,TRBJ2-2,TRBV5-4,-,CASSKKSDIEELFF,TGTGCCAGCAGTAAAAAATCGGACATCGAGGAGCTGTTTTTT
14,-,TRBJ1-2,TRBV4-3,-,CASSPTEEYGGYTF,TGCGCCAGCAGCCCGACAGAAGAGTATGGTGGCTACACCTTC
15,TRBD2,TRBJ2-7,TRBV6-2/TRBV6-3,-,CASSYSYRGGYEQYF,TGTGCCAGCAGTTACTCGTACCGGGGGGGCTACGAGCAGTACTTC
13,-,TRBJ1-1,TRBV5-6,once,CASSPRVNTEAFF,TGTGCCAGCAGCCCGAGGGTGAACACTGAAGCTTTCTTT
15,-,TRBJ2-2,TRBV19,-,CASSMAQGNTGELFF,TGTGCCAGTAGTATGGCGCAGGGGAACACCGGGGAGCTGTTTTTT
16,-,TRBJ1-1,TRBV27,-,CASSSNLIAMNTEAFF,TGTGCCAGCAGTTCGAACCTAATTGCTATGAACACTGAAGCTTTCTTT
18,TRBD1,TRBJ1-2,TRBV9,-,CASSGSGTGGSRSYGYTF,TGTGCCAGCAGCGGATCCGGGACAGGGGGAAGTAGAAGCTATGGCTACACCTTC
13,-,TRBJ1-1,TRBV15,-,CATSSQGNTEAFF,TGTGCCACCAGCAGCCAGGGAAACACTGAAGCTTTCTTT
16,TRBD1,TRBJ1-6,TRBV12-5,-,CASGLVRDRVTSPLHF,TGTGCTAGTGGTTTGGTACGGGACAGGGTTACTTCACCCCTCCACTTT
13,TRBD1,TRBJ1-2,TRBV19,-,CASSRGANYGYTF,TGTGCCAGTAGCAGGGGGGCTAACTATGGCTACACCTTC
13,-,TRBJ1-2,TRBV18,-,CASSPVQGNGYTF,TGTGCCAGCTCACCAGTACAGGGTAATGGCTACACCTTC
16,TRBD1,TRBJ1-1,TRBV4-1,-,CASRNNRQGKSTEAFF,TGCGCCAGCAGAAATAATCGACAGGGGAAGAGCACTGAAGCTTTCTTT
14,-,TRBJ1-1,TRBV5-1,-,CASSRAGDRTEAFF,TGCGCCAGCAGCCGGGCAGGGGACCGCACTGAAGCTTTCTTT
15,TRBD1,TRBJ2-5,TRBV28,-,CASSLRGGPRGTQYF,TGTGCCAGCAGTTTACGAGGGGGCCCCCGGGGCACCCAGTACTTC
15,-,TRBJ1-2,TRBV3-1/TRBV3-2,-,CASSQRGQGGKGYTF,TGTGCCAGCAGCCAACGTGGGCAGGGAGGGAAGGGCTACACCTTC
15,TRBD1,TRBJ2-1,TRBV27,-,CASSRLKSGGNEQFF,TGTGCCAGCAGTCGCCTAAAATCAGGGGGCAATGAGCAGTTCTTC
14,-,TRBJ2-2,TRBV7-3,-,CASSLVRVPGELFF,TGTGCCAGCAGCTTAGTCCGGGTCCCCGGGGAGCTGTTTTTT
17,-,TRBJ2-7,TRBV21-1,-,CASSKEAPSGSAYEQYF,TGTGCCAGCAGCAAGGAAGCCCCTAGCGGATCCGCCTACGAGCAGTACTTC